These 22 T cell receptor beta chains were all obtained from the same sample, sequenced in a study of PD-L1 blockade in urothelial cancer. Repertoires were generated with immunoSEQ multiplex PCR, while TCRdb's copy carries only in-frame clones and drops some. Of roughly 84,000 clones in the sample, 82% are singletons; the top ten hold 8% to 9.5%. Here the sequenced sample was PBMCs, taken around atezolizumab (anti-PD-L1) treatment. These receptors were obtained from a man aged 65 to 79 with urothelial cancer.

V usage is TRBV27 and J usage is TRBJ2-4; tentative D call: TRBD1 (5 bases). This CDR3 contains 16 residues. V lost 2 bases and J lost 0, with 11 bases in between. Germline V lookup: CDR1 MNHEY, CDR2 SMNVEV (reference sequence). The CDR3 region has the DNA TGTGCCAGCAGTTTAAGGGGCGGAGTAGCCAAAAACATTCAGTACTTC. Translation gives CASSLRGGVAKNIQYF.

This chain joins TRBV5-1 and TRBJ2-6; D gene unclear. V was trimmed by 0 bases and J by 3 bases, leaving 13 bases between them. The CDR3 spans 17 residues. Germline lookup yields CDR1 SGHRS and CDR2 YFSETQ. The CDR3 DNA sequence: TGCGCCAGCAGCTTGGTAGAATCTATCGGTGGGGCCAACGTCCTGACTTTC. It yields the protein CASSLVESIGGANVLTF.

The genes are TRBV6-5 and TRBJ1-3; D possibly corresponds to TRBD1 (6 bases). The CDR3 covers 14 residues. Germline loops: CDR1 MNHEY, CDR2 SVGAGI. The V end lost 6 bases, the J end lost 4 bases, and 13 bases lay between the germline ends. DNA of the CDR3: TGTGCCAGCAGGAGGGGGGGGCCAGGAAACACCATATATTTT. Its protein product is CASRRGGPGNTIYF.

The genes are TRBV4-3 and TRBJ2-2; 14 bases line up with TRBD2. The CDR3 loop spans 17 amino acids. The V segment lost 4 bases and the J segment 7 bases; nucleotides outside the gene matches: 8. Germline CDR1 is LGHNA and CDR2 is YSLEER. This chain's CDR3 is CASSLRLAGGPSGELFF. For the CDR3, the DNA is TGCGCCAGCAGCCTTAGACTAGCGGGAGGGCCGAGCGGGGAGCTGTTTTTT.

This rearrangement joins TRBV28 to TRBJ1-5; 8 bases agree with TRBD1. V lost 3 bases, J lost 7 bases, and 5 bases stayed unmatched. The length of the CDR3 is 14 residues. The germline V gene has CDR1 MDHEN and CDR2 SYDVKM. CDR3: CASSFPGGGQPQHF. The DNA for the CDR3 is TGTGCCAGCAGTTTTCCAGGGGGCGGACAGCCCCAGCATTTT.

This rearrangement joins TRBV6-1 to TRBJ2-7; D is undetermined. Trimming took off 2 bases at V and 4 bases at J, with 15 bases between the two ends. This CDR3 is 15 amino acids long. Germline CDR1 reads MNHNS; CDR2 reads SASEGT. This chain's CDR3 is CASSETTTTRYEQYF. The CDR3 DNA follows: TGTGCCAGCAGTGAAACCACCACGACGAGGTACGAGCAGTACTTC.

The V and J genes are TRBV4-2 and TRBJ1-2; no firm D call. The CDR3 is made up of 13 amino acids. From germline, CDR1 is LGHNA and CDR2 YNFKEQ. The V and J ends lost 4 bases and 4 bases respectively, with 10 bases between them. The CDR3 nucleotides read TGTGCCAGCAGCCCAGGTGTGGGCTATGGCTACACCTTC. Protein: CASSPGVGYGYTF.

This sequence joins TRBV11-2 and TRBJ2-5; 8 bases map to TRBD1. Germline V gene data show CDR1 as SGHAT and CDR2 as FQNNGV. After removal of 5 bases from V and 4 bases from J, the junction contained 12 bases not matched to a gene. The CDR3 runs to 16 residues. CDR3 bases: TGTGCCAGCAGCCTCCAGGGGGCGCGGGTATTAGAGACCCAGTACTTC. Translating gives CASSLQGARVLETQYF.

The rearrangement uses TRBV6-5 and TRBJ2-5, with 9 bases identical to TRBD1. V was clipped by 5 bases and J by 5 bases; unmatched bases: 6. Germline lookup yields CDR1 MNHEY and CDR2 SVGAGI. The CDR3 spans 14 residues. The CDR3 region is CASSRTGAGETQYF. The DNA for the CDR3 is TGTGCCAGCAGTCGGACAGGGGCAGGGGAGACCCAGTACTTC.

A single count supports this clone. The chain is built from TRBV11-2 and TRBJ2-7; TRBD2 agrees at 9 bases. CDR1 and CDR2 from the germline V gene are SGHAT and FQNNGV. Losses at the gene ends were 3 bases for V and 7 bases for J; bases not matched to a gene: 7. The CDR3 has 14 amino acids. CDR3 in DNA: TGTGCCAGCAGCTTCGGCGGGGGGGCCTTTGAGCAGTACTTC. Translating it yields CASSFGGGAFEQYF.

Comments on this clone: The same CDR3 arises from other DNA sequences in this sample as well. The V call is TRBV7-3, the J call TRBJ2-7; TRBD1 matches 11 bases. Germline CDR1 is SGHTA and CDR2 is FQGTGA. Unmatched junction bases numbered 3, after V lost 5 bases and J lost 6 bases. The CDR3 has 13 amino acids. In nucleotides, the CDR3 is TGTGCCAGCAGCCTAGGGACAGGGGGCGAGCAGTACTTC. Translated, it gives CASSLGTGGEQYF.

This clone was observed once. The rearrangement uses TRBV27 and TRBJ2-5; TRBD1 matches 8 bases. Trimming at V came to 3 bases and at J to 5 bases, leaving 11 bases not matched to a gene. Germline CDR1 is MNHEY and CDR2 is SMNVEV (reference sequence). The CDR3 runs to 16 residues. CDR3 sequence reads: CASSFSGQAAGETQYF. The CDR3, as DNA: TGTGCCAGCAGTTTCTCGGGACAGGCCGCGGGGGAGACCCAGTACTTC.

The chain couples TRBV7-8 to TRBJ2-7, with 8 bases identical to TRBD2. Germline CDR1 and CDR2: SGHVS and FQNEAQ. This CDR3 comprises 15 residues. Trimming took 6 bases from V and 5 from J; bases not matched to a gene: 12. CDR3 DNA: TGTGCCAGCAGATATACCGGGACTAGAAAACACGAGCAGTACTTC. Translation gives CASRYTGTRKHEQYF.

The genes are TRBV5-1 and TRBJ1-1; 8 bases map to TRBD1. CDR3 size: 14 residues. The germline CDR1 and CDR2 sequences are SGHRS and YFSETQ. The junction had 7 bases not matched to a gene; V was cut back by 4 bases and J by 5 bases. CDR3 sequence: CASSPTGGGTEAFF. In DNA, the CDR3 is TGCGCCAGCAGCCCTACAGGGGGAGGGACTGAAGCTTTCTTT.

The rearrangement joins TRBV19 to TRBJ2-2; 9 positions match TRBD1. The length of the CDR3 is 18 residues. Trimming at V came to 8 bases and at J to 6 bases, leaving 19 bases not matched to a gene. Germline V gives CDR1 LNHDA, CDR2 SQIVND (reference sequence). The CDR3 sequence is CASSTGTGTGRIAGELFF. DNA for the CDR3: TGTGCCAGTTCGACCGGGACAGGGACCGGGAGGATCGCCGGGGAGCTGTTTTTT.

The chain recombines TRBV5-4 with TRBJ2-2, with TRBD1 identical over 7 bases. This CDR3 region has 15 residues. With 0 bases clipped from V and 2 bases from J, the junction kept 1 base outside the gene matches. CDR1 and CDR2 from the germline V gene are SGHNT and YYREEE (reference sequence). The CDR3 DNA reads as TGTGCCAGCAGCTTGGGACAGGGAAACACCGGGGAGCTGTTTTTT. It yields the protein CASSLGQGNTGELFF. Together with reference TRBV5-4 and TRBJ2-2, the CDR3 gives the full variable domain: ETGVTQSPTHLIKTRGQQVTLRCSSQSGHNTVSWYQQALGQGPQFIFQYYREEENGRGNFPPRFSGLQFPNYSSELNVNALELDDSALYLCASSLGQGNTGELFFGEGSRLTVL.

The chain couples TRBV5-4 to TRBJ2-1; D is perhaps TRBD2 (5 bases). Germline-derived CDR1 and CDR2 are SGHNT and YYREEE (reference sequence). V was pared by 5 bases and J by 5 bases, with 20 bases between. This CDR3 has 16 residues. The DNA of the CDR3 is TGTGCCAGCAGTCGGGTAGAGGACTCGGCGAACAATGAGCAGTTCTTC. It yields the protein CASSRVEDSANNEQFF.

The chain uses TRBV7-2 and TRBJ2-2; TRBD1 is a possible D gene (7 bases). The CDR3 extends over 15 amino acids. V was cut by 5 bases and J by 4 bases, with 14 bases left in between. Germline V lookup: CDR1 SGHTA, CDR2 FQGNSA. Written as DNA, the CDR3 is TGTGCCAGCAGCCCAGATCAGGGGGGCACCGGGGAGCTGTTTTTT. This gives the protein CASSPDQGGTGELFF.

This clone was counted a few times. V usage is TRBV7-2 and J usage is TRBJ2-3; 7 positions agree with TRBD2. Germline trimming cut 3 bases from V and 0 bases from J; bases unmatched to any gene: 9. Germline V gene sequence: CDR1 SGHTA, CDR2 FQGNSA. CDR3 length: 17 residues. CDR3 DNA: TGTGCCAGCAGCTTGGGAGCGGGCGGGAGTAGCACAGATACGCAGTATTTT. Translated, it gives CASSLGAGGSSTDTQYF.

The chain links TRBV14 to TRBJ1-6; D is unresolved. The CDR3 is 15 amino acids. The germline V gene has CDR1 SGHDN and CDR2 FVKESK. V was trimmed by 5 bases and J by 6 bases, leaving 14 bases between them. CDR3 residues: CASSGPGSPNSPLHF. The CDR3 bases are TGTGCCAGCAGCGGACCGGGGAGCCCTAATTCACCCCTCCACTTT.

The chain joins TRBV6-5 to TRBJ1-2, with 10 bases aligning to TRBD1. Germline-derived CDR1 and CDR2 are MNHEY and SVGAGI. CDR3 length: 15 residues. Germline trimming cut 0 bases from V and 5 bases from J; bases unmatched to any gene: 3. The CDR3 DNA reads TGTGCCAGCAGTTACTCCGGGACAGGGGCATATGGCTACACCTTC. It translates to CASSYSGTGAYGYTF.

V and J are TRBV27 and TRBJ2-5, with D possibly being TRBD2 (6 bases). The CDR3 loop spans 15 amino acids. Germline CDR1 reads MNHEY; CDR2 reads SMNVEV (reference sequence). Trimming stripped 6 bases from V and 4 bases from J, with 18 bases between. DNA of the CDR3: TGTGCCAGCAGCTTACGCCGGGACTCCGGAGAGACCCAGTACTTC. Translating gives CASSLRRDSGETQYF.